This T cell receptor (beta chain) was obtained from a study of blood T cell repertoires in COVID-19. This clone was detected a few times. The data were produced by immunoSEQ multiplex PCR, yet TCRdb's version contains in-frame clones alone and is incomplete. Found here are about 250,000 clones, about 80% of them singletons; the top ten hold 3.4%. V gave up 4 bases and J gave up 4 bases, with 13 bases separating them. CDR1 is SGHTA and CDR2 is FQGNSA in the germline V gene. The CDR3 extends over 14 amino acids. The rearrangement joins TRBV7-2 to TRBJ1-2; D may be TRBD1 (6 bases). The sequenced sample was PBMCs or T cells enriched from blood (not recorded which). The TCR was taken from a man between 45 and 60 years old who had recovered from COVID-19. CDR3 region: CASSYRQASYGYTF. The CDR3 coding sequence is TGTGCCAGCAGCTATCGACAGGCGTCCTATGGCTACACCTTC.